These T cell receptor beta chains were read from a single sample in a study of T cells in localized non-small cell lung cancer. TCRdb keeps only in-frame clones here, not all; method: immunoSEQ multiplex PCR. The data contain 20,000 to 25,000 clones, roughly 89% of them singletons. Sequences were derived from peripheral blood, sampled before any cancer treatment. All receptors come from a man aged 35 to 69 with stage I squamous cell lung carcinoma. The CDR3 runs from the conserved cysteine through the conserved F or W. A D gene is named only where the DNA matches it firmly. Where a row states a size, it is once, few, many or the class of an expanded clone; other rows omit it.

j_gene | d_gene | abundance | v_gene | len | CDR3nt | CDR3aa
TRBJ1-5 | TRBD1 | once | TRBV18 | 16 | TGTGCCAGCTCACCCGGGGACAGGGGAAGGAATCAGCCCCAGCATTTT | CASSPGDRGRNQPQHF
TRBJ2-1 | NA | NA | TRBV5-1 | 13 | TGCGCCAGCAGCTTGGCCTTGGTCAATGAGCAGTTCTTC | CASSLALVNEQFF
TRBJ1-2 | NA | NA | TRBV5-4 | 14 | TGTGCCAGCAGCTTGTCCCAGGGTGGCTATGGCTACACCTTC | CASSLSQGGYGYTF
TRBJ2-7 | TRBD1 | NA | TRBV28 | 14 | TGTGCCAGCAGTTCTATGGACAGGGGCTACGAGCAGTACTTC | CASSSMDRGYEQYF
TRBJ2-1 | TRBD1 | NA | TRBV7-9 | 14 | TGTGCCAGCAGCTTAGGACAGGGTTCCAATGAGCAGTTCTTC | CASSLGQGSNEQFF
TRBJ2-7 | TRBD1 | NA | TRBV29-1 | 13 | TGCAGCGTCCTGGGACAGGGACCCTCCGAGCAGTACTTC | CSVLGQGPSEQYF
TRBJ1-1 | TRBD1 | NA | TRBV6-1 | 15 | TGTGCCAGCAGTCGGGACAGATATATGAACACTGAAGCTTTCTTT | CASSRDRYMNTEAFF
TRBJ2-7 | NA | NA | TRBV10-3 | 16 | TGTGCCATCGGTGGGGGGGCGCCCGGGGTTTCCTACGAGCAGTACTTC | CAIGGGAPGVSYEQYF
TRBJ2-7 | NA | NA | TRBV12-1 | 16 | TGTGCCAGCAGCAATGAGTGGCAGGGAGCCGCCTACGAGCAGTACTTC | CASSNEWQGAAYEQYF
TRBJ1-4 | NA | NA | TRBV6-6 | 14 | TGTGCCAGCACTACAGGGACTCTCAATGAAAAACTGTTTTTT | CASTTGTLNEKLFF
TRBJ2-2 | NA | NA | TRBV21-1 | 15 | TGTGCCAGCACGGTGACCCTCACTAACACCGGGGAGCTGTTTTTT | CASTVTLTNTGELFF
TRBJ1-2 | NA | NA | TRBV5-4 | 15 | TGTGCCAGCAGCCTAGGGGACGGCCCTAACTATGGCTACACCTTC | CASSLGDGPNYGYTF
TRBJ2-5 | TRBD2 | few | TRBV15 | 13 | TGTGCCACCAGCAGACTAGCGGGGGAGACCCAGTACTTC | CATSRLAGETQYF
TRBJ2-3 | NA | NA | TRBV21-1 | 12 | TGTGCCAGCAGCAGTAAAGCAGATACGCAGTATTTT | CASSSKADTQYF
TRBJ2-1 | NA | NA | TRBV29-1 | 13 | TGCAGCGTCGGCGTGAAGGTTGACAATGAGCAGTTCTTC | CSVGVKVDNEQFF
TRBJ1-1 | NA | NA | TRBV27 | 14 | TGTGCCAGCCGCCCCGGCGGGGGTAGCACTGAAGCTTTCTTT | CASRPGGGSTEAFF
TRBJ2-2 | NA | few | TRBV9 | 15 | TGTGCCAGCAGCGTATACTGGGGGCAAACCGGGGAGCTGTTTTTT | CASSVYWGQTGELFF
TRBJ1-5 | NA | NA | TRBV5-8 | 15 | TGTGCCAGCAGCTTGCAAGGCTATAGCAATCAGCCCCAGCATTTT | CASSLQGYSNQPQHF
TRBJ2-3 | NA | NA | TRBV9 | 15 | TGTGCCAGCAGCGTAGGAGGGGCCATTACAGATACGCAGTATTTT | CASSVGGAITDTQYF
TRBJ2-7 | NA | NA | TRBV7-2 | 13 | TGTGCCAGCAGCTTAGATTTTGTGGACGAGCAGTACTTC | CASSLDFVDEQYF
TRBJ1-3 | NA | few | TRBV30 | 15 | TGTGCCTGGAGTCGAGGGGGGAGCTCTGGAAACACCATATATTTT | CAWSRGGSSGNTIYF
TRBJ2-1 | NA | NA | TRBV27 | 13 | TGTGCCAGCAGCTCCTCCGTGGGGAGTGAGCAGTTCTTC | CASSSSVGSEQFF
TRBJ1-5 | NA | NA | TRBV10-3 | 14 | TGTGCCATCAGTGAGCAGGGGAGCAATCAGCCCCAGCATTTT | CAISEQGSNQPQHF
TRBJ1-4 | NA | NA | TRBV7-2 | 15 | TGTGCCAGCAGCTGGGGGGGGTCAGTTAATGAAAAACTGTTTTTT | CASSWGGSVNEKLFF